The 11 T cell receptor beta chains presented below share a single source sample, sequenced in a study of STAT5B mutations in CD4+ large granular lymphocyte leukemia. Sequencing was performed with immunoSEQ multiplex PCR; in TCRdb, only in-frame clones are kept and a portion is missing. The repertoire includes about 30,000 clones, 79% of them detected once, and about 2.1% sits in the top ten. The sample was CD4+ T cells from blood buffy coats. These receptors all stem from a human donor in good health.

V usage is TRBV7-3 and J usage is TRBJ2-5, with 7 bases fitting TRBD1. CDR1 SGHTA and CDR2 FQGTGA come from the germline V gene. The V segment lost 5 bases and the J segment 3 bases; nucleotides outside the gene matches: 9. The CDR3 runs 15 residues. CDR3 residues: CASSMRSGTEETQYF. The CDR3 nucleotides are TGTGCCAGCAGCATGAGATCGGGGACAGAAGAGACCCAGTACTTC.

The V call is TRBV6-5, the J call TRBJ2-2; 10 nucleotides agree with TRBD2. V lost 8 bases and J lost 5; bases outside the gene matches: 5. CDR1 is MNHEY and CDR2 is SVGAGI in the germline V gene. The CDR3 consists of 14 residues. The CDR3 region has the DNA TGTGCCAGCCAGCGGGGGGGATGGACCGGGGAGCTGTTTTTT. Amino acids: CASQRGGWTGELFF.

V gene TRBV19 combines with J gene TRBJ1-5; 10 nucleotides agree with TRBD1. The V gene's germline CDR1 is LNHDA and CDR2 SQIVND (reference sequence). The CDR3 sequence is 14 residues long. V dropped 4 bases and J dropped 9; count of bases not matched to a gene: 6. Written as DNA, the CDR3 is TGTGCCAGTAGTAAGGGACAGGGGTCATTGCCCCAGCATTTT. As protein: CASSKGQGSLPQHF.

J is TRBJ1-1 and V is TRBV7-9; D ambiguous. This CDR3 spans 12 amino acids. V gave up 4 bases and J gave up 1 base, with 4 bases separating them. The germline CDR1 and CDR2 sequences are SEHNR and FQNEAQ (reference sequence). The CDR3 DNA follows: TGTGCCAGCAGCTACAAGAACACTGAAGCTTTCTTT. It translates to CASSYKNTEAFF.

This rearrangement joins TRBV7-9 to TRBJ2-1; D is ambiguous. This CDR3 spans 12 amino acids. Germline loops: CDR1 SEHNR, CDR2 FQNEAQ (reference sequence). Trimming removed 5 bases at V and 9 bases at J, with 11 bases between. The CDR3 bases are TGTGCCAGCAGCCCAGTGCTACTTGAGCAGTTCTTC. Protein: CASSPVLLEQFF.

J is TRBJ1-1 and V is TRBV6-1; possibly TRBD1 for D (5 bases). CDR3 length: 11 residues. Trimming pared 7 bases from V and 10 bases from J, leaving 13 bases between. CDR1 is MNHNS and CDR2 is SASEGT in the germline V gene. The CDR3 sequence is CASILPGAAFF. The CDR3 nucleotides are TGTGCCAGCATTTTACCCGGGGCAGCTTTCTTT.

The chain couples TRBV5-5 to TRBJ1-5, with unresolved D. The V and J ends lost 0 bases and 1 base respectively, with 2 bases between them. The CDR3 spans 13 residues. Germline V gene data show CDR1 as SGHKS and CDR2 as YYEKEE (reference sequence). The CDR3 reads CASSLGSNQPQHF. The CDR3 DNA reads TGTGCCAGCAGCTTGGGGAGCAATCAGCCCCAGCATTTT. Full variable domain (rest looked up from reference TRBV5-5 and TRBJ1-5): DAGVTQSPTHLIKTRGQQVTLRCSPISGHKSVSWYQQVLGQGPQFIFQYYEKEERGRGNFPDRFSARQFPNYSSELNVNALLLGDSALYLCASSLGSNQPQHFGDGTRLSIL.

The chain joins TRBV19 to TRBJ2-6; D is unclear. This CDR3 comprises 17 residues. CDR1 and CDR2 (germline): LNHDA, SQIVND (reference sequence). The V gene lost 7 bases and the J gene lost 0 bases, with 16 bases spanning the gap. CDR3 sequence reads: CASKVFTGPSGANVLTF. CDR3 coding DNA: TGTGCCAGTAAAGTCTTTACCGGTCCCTCTGGGGCCAACGTCCTGACTTTC.

The chain couples TRBV6-5 to TRBJ2-1, with 10 nucleotides matching TRBD1. The CDR3 is 15 amino acids. In germline, CDR1 is MNHEY, CDR2 SVGAGI. V shed 4 bases, J shed 4 bases, and the junction held 4 bases outside the gene matches. The CDR3 nucleotides read TGTGCCAGCAGTTCTCCGGGACAGGGGTACAATGAGCAGTTCTTC. Encoded protein: CASSSPGQGYNEQFF.

This clone was counted a few times. This chain connects TRBV6-5 to TRBJ2-7; D is possibly TRBD1 (6 bases). V lost 6 bases to trimming and J lost 0 bases, with 12 bases between them. CDR1 MNHEY and CDR2 SVGAGI come from the germline V gene. The CDR3 consists of 14 residues. DNA of the CDR3: TGTGCCAGCAGCCAAACAGGGATCTCCTACGAGCAGTACTTC. Its protein product is CASSQTGISYEQYF.

The count of this clone is one. The chain combines TRBV6-6 with TRBJ2-1; no clear D. CDR3 size: 12 residues. The germline V and J ends were trimmed by 6 bases and 7 bases, with 10 bases remaining between them. Germline CDR1 and CDR2: MNHNY and SVGAGI (reference sequence). CDR3 in amino acids: CASRLGGNEQFF. Here the CDR3 DNA reads TGTGCCAGCAGGTTGGGTGGGAATGAGCAGTTCTTC.